This T cell receptor (beta chain) derives from a study of blood T cell repertoires in COVID-19. About the study: Specimens from acute and convalescent COVID-19 originated in the United States, Italy and Spain.

CDR3 length equals 13 residues. The J segment lost 3 bases and the V segment lost 3 bases, leaving 0 bases of the junction unmatched. CDR1 SGHRS and CDR2 YFSETQ come from the germline V gene. The authors' processing: Nucleated cell counts were estimated from reference gene primer amplification. Libraries were prepared by immunoSEQ multiplex PCR; TCRdb keeps only in-frame clonotypes and omits some of them. Clone size and the V and J calls come from that table; the DNA yielded D and trimming. The table shows about 170,000 clones, with 83% occurring only once. The sample comprised PBMCs or T cells enriched from blood (not recorded which). V usage is TRBV5-1 and J usage is TRBJ2-5; TRBD1 matches 9 bases. The sequence was obtained from a woman aged 45-65 years in a cohort exposed to, infected with or recovered from COVID-19 (not recorded which). The CDR3 nucleotides are TGCGCCAGCAGCTGGACAGGGGAAGAGACCCAGTACTTC. Translation gives CASSWTGEETQYF.